These 30 T cell receptor beta chains were sequenced from one sample in a study of beta chain features in type 1 diabetes. The entirety of the isolated RNA underwent reverse transcription, so expressed TCRB transcripts were sequenced. Assay used: immunoSEQ multiplex PCR; TCRdb lists only in-frame clones, some missing. The sample yields hundreds of thousands of clones, 11% seen once. Specimen: naive CD4+ T cells from blood. The origin of the receptors is a young woman in good health.

This clone turned up a few times. J is TRBJ1-2 and V is TRBV5-1; D gene ambiguous. V gave up 3 bases and J gave up 5 bases, with 5 bases separating them. This CDR3 region has 11 residues. Germline-derived CDR1 and CDR2 are SGHRS and YFSETQ. The CDR3 loop reads CASSSDYGYTF. The CDR3 DNA is TGCGCCAGCAGCTCCGATTATGGCTACACCTTC. Drawing the rest from reference TRBV5-1 and TRBJ1-2, the complete variable domain is KAGVTQTPRYLIKTRGQQVTLSCSPISGHRSVSWYQQTPGQGLQFLFEYFSETQRNKGNFPGRFSGRQFSNSRSEMNVSTLELGDSALYLCASSSDYGYTFGSGTRLTVV.

This clone was seen a few times. J is TRBJ2-2 and V is TRBV14; perhaps TRBD1 as D (5 bases). V was shortened by 3 bases and J by 1 base, with 12 bases between the two germline ends. Germline values: CDR1 SGHDN, CDR2 FVKESK. This CDR3 has 16 residues. The chain's CDR3 is CASSHTTAQNTGELFF. The DNA of the CDR3 is TGTGCCAGCAGCCACACGACAGCGCAGAACACCGGGGAGCTGTTTTTT.

The table lists this clone with a few counts. V gene TRBV9 combines with J gene TRBJ2-7, with TRBD1 identical over 7 bases. The trim removed 4 bases at V and 2 bases at J, leaving 9 bases unmatched. The CDR3 has 15 residues. Germline V gene lookup returns CDR1 SGDLS and CDR2 YYNGEE. The CDR3 bases are TGTGCCAGCAGCACCTCCGGGACAGCCACCTACGAGCAGTACTTC. Its translation is CASSTSGTATYEQYF.

This clone was found a few times. The chain links TRBV7-9 to TRBJ2-3; the match to TRBD2 covers 7 bases. J lost 4 bases, V lost 0 bases, and 1 base had no gene match. The germline V gene encodes CDR1 SEHNR and CDR2 FQNEAQ (reference sequence). This CDR3 contains 14 residues. The DNA of the CDR3 is TGTGCCAGCAGCTTAGCGGGACTATCAGATACGCAGTATTTT. This sequence encodes CASSLAGLSDTQYF.

The V and J genes are TRBV5-4 and TRBJ2-7; D call uncertain. The CDR3 is made up of 15 amino acids. Germline V lookup: CDR1 SGHNT, CDR2 YYREEE (reference sequence). The V gene lost 0 bases and the J gene lost 7 bases, with 17 bases spanning the gap. DNA for the CDR3: TGTGCCAGCAGCTTGGGTGGCGGTCGTACCTTGGAGCAGTACGTC. Translating gives CASSLGGGRTLEQYV.

The rearrangement uses TRBV27 and TRBJ2-6, with a possible D match to TRBD1 (5 bases). V was trimmed by 7 bases and J by 3 bases, leaving 10 bases between them. The CDR3 covers 14 residues. In germline, CDR1 is MNHEY, CDR2 SMNVEV (reference sequence). In DNA, the CDR3 is TGTGCCAGCAATTCAGGGTTTGGGGCCAACGTCCTGACTTTC. This codes for CASNSGFGANVLTF.

The chain has TRBV2 and TRBJ2-3; 10 bases match TRBD1. This CDR3 is 15 amino acids long. V dropped 8 bases and J dropped 9; count of bases not matched to a gene: 14. Looked up from germline, CDR1 is SNHLY and CDR2 is FYNNEI. The CDR3 here is CASEGWGQGSQTQYF. The CDR3 DNA is TGTGCCAGCGAGGGCTGGGGACAGGGGTCACAAACGCAGTATTTT.

This chain connects TRBV5-1 to TRBJ1-2, with D possibly TRBD1 on 5 matching bases. The V gene's germline CDR1 is SGHRS and CDR2 YFSETQ. Trimming stripped 2 bases from V and 8 bases from J, with 10 bases between. The CDR3 loop spans 12 amino acids. The CDR3, as DNA: TGCGCCAGCAGCTTCAACGGGGACGGCTACACCTTC. Its translation is CASSFNGDGYTF.

The chain joins TRBV6-5 to TRBJ1-3; 7 bases align to TRBD1. Germline assignment: CDR1 MNHEY and CDR2 SVGAGI. The CDR3 is 14 residues long. With V trimmed by 6 bases and J by 3 bases, 5 bases remained unmatched. CDR3 bases: TGTGCCAGCAGCTCCGACAGGGTTGGAAACACCATATATTTT. This codes for CASSSDRVGNTIYF.

This clone has more than one count but fewer than ten. The chain carries TRBV11-2 and TRBJ2-6; D unclear. Trimming removed 5 bases from V and 2 bases from J, with 7 bases in between. The length of the CDR3 is 14 residues. Germline-derived CDR1 and CDR2 are SGHAT and FQNNGV. CDR3 bases: TGTGCCAGCAGCACCAGAACTGGGGCCAACGTCCTGACTTTC. Residues: CASSTRTGANVLTF.

This clone was counted a few times. CDR3 in DNA: TGTGCCAGCAGCCCGTGGCCGAGCGGGAGCCATTCCTACAATGAGCAGTTCTTC. This encodes CASSPWPSGSHSYNEQFF. The rearrangement links TRBV7-2 to TRBJ2-1; 8 bases are shared with TRBD2. The germline V gene encodes CDR1 SGHTA and CDR2 FQGNSA. There are 18 residues in the CDR3. Trimming removed 5 bases from V and 1 base from J; junction bases left unmatched: 13.

This clone turned up a few times. The V gene is TRBV7-2, the J gene TRBJ1-6; 8 bases match TRBD1. CDR3 length equals 15 residues. Germline V gives CDR1 SGHTA, CDR2 FQGNSA. V shed 5 bases, J shed 10 bases, and the junction held 10 bases outside the gene matches. For the CDR3, the DNA is TGTGCCAGCAGCCGAGAGACAGGGGTTGGATCACCCCTCCACTTT. It is translated as CASSRETGVGSPLHF.

V usage is TRBV6-5 and J usage is TRBJ2-3, with D unclear. The CDR3 totals 13 residues. CDR1 is MNHEY, CDR2 SVGAGI, per germline. V lost 2 bases, J lost 1 base, and 4 bases lay in between. CDR3 region: CASSYVGTDTQYF. Written as DNA, the CDR3 is TGTGCCAGCAGTTACGTGGGCACAGATACGCAGTATTTT.

The CDR3 sequence is CAISDPKTGKNTQYF. In nucleotides, the CDR3 is TGTGCCATCAGTGACCCCAAGACAGGGAAGAATACGCAGTATTTT. This sequence joins TRBV10-3 and TRBJ2-3; TRBD1 agrees at 7 bases. The CDR3 is 15 amino acids. Germline CDR1 reads ENHRY; CDR2 reads SYGVKD. The ends lost 3 bases at V and 7 bases at J; junction bases unmatched: 10.

This clone was recorded a few times. The chain uses TRBV7-9 and TRBJ1-2; weak D call: TRBD1 (6 bases). The CDR3 runs 11 residues. Germline CDR1 reads SEHNR; CDR2 reads FQNEAQ (reference sequence). Trimming cost V 7 bases and J 6 bases, with 9 bases left between them. CDR3 amino acids: CASNPGDGYTF. CDR3 DNA: TGTGCCAGCAACCCAGGGGATGGCTACACCTTC.

CDR3 in amino acids: CASSPQMGGNTIYF. In nucleotides, the CDR3 is TGTGCCAGCAGCCCCCAGATGGGTGGAAACACCATATATTTT. This chain uses TRBV9 with TRBJ1-3; the D is unclear. The CDR3 is 14 amino acids. The germline V gene has CDR1 SGDLS and CDR2 YYNGEE. The V end lost 4 bases, the J end lost 3 bases, and 11 bases lay between the germline ends.

J is TRBJ1-1 and V is TRBV6-1; 8 nucleotides line up with TRBD1. The CDR3 is 15 residues long. Germline assignment: CDR1 MNHNS and CDR2 SASEGT. Trimming at V came to 5 bases and at J to 5 bases, leaving 10 bases not matched to a gene. The CDR3 here is CASSRYQTGVTEAFF. The CDR3 DNA reads as TGTGCCAGCAGTCGATATCAGACAGGGGTGACTGAAGCTTTCTTT.

This clone has only a few counts. V usage is TRBV6-6 and J usage is TRBJ2-2; possibly TRBD1 for D (6 bases). The CDR3 runs 13 residues. Germline CDR1 reads MNHNY; CDR2 reads SVGAGI (reference sequence). The CDR3 loop is CGITGSVTGELFF. For the CDR3, the DNA is TGTGGGATCACAGGGTCAGTCACCGGGGAGCTGTTTTTT.

This clone was counted at least ten times. The gene calls are TRBV29-1 and TRBJ2-4; 7 bases match TRBD1. The V and J ends lost 7 bases and 9 bases, in that order; junction bases with no gene match: 12. Germline values: CDR1 SQVTM, CDR2 ANQGSEA. This CDR3 has 13 residues. The CDR3 reads CSAETGKLGIQYF. For the CDR3, the DNA is TGCAGCGCTGAGACAGGGAAACTTGGCATTCAGTACTTC.

The rearrangement uses TRBV11-2 and TRBJ1-1; 8 bases map to TRBD1. The CDR3 contains 14 residues. Germline lookup yields CDR1 SGHAT and CDR2 FQNNGV. The V segment lost 6 bases and the J segment 2 bases; nucleotides outside the gene matches: 5. In DNA, the CDR3 is TGTGCCAGCAGATGGACAGGGCGAAACACTGAAGCTTTCTTT. Amino acids: CASRWTGRNTEAFF.

This chain links TRBV9 with TRBJ1-2; no clear D. The length of the CDR3 is 16 residues. V was cut by 3 bases and J by 4 bases, with 19 bases left in between. Germline V gene lookup returns CDR1 SGDLS and CDR2 YYNGEE. The CDR3, as DNA: TGTGCCAGCAGCGGCCGGGCGGAGGAAATTCGCTATGGCTACACCTTC. This sequence encodes CASSGRAEEIRYGYTF.

V is TRBV4-1 and J is TRBJ2-3; D is uncertain. V lost 1 base and J 5 bases, leaving 25 bases between the germline ends. Germline loops: CDR1 MGHRA, CDR2 YSYEKL. This CDR3 is built from 19 residues. CDR3 loop: CASSQASLSSLSNGDTQYF. The CDR3 nucleotides are TGCGCCAGCAGCCAAGCTTCCTTGAGCAGCCTGAGCAATGGAGATACGCAGTATTTT.

This clone was seen a few times. CDR3 sequence: CASSLTSRDPYEQYF. The CDR3 DNA follows: TGTGCCAGCAGCTTAACTAGCCGGGATCCCTACGAGCAGTACTTC. The chain employs TRBV7-2 and TRBJ2-7, with a tentative D call TRBD2 (6 bases). The CDR3 extends over 15 amino acids. Trimming left V 2 bases short and J 2 bases short, with 13 bases between. Germline loops: CDR1 SGHTA, CDR2 FQGNSA.

This clone was found a few times. V usage is TRBV2 and J usage is TRBJ2-5; TRBD1 matches at 7 bases. V gave up 5 bases and J gave up 5 bases; unmatched junction bases: 8. The germline CDR1 and CDR2 sequences are SNHLY and FYNNEI. The CDR3 is made up of 14 amino acids. The CDR3 DNA reads TGTGCCAGCAGTTCCGACAGGGACGGCGAGACCCAGTACTTC. This translates into CASSSDRDGETQYF.

The chain combines TRBV14 with TRBJ2-3, with D tentatively TRBD2 (6 bases). Trimming left V 4 bases short and J 4 bases short, with 15 bases between. Germline CDR1 reads SGHDN; CDR2 reads FVKESK. The CDR3 consists of 15 residues. The CDR3 reads CASSRLGGRADTQYF. Here the CDR3 DNA reads TGTGCCAGCAGCCGGCTGGGAGGTCGGGCAGATACGCAGTATTTT.

The CDR3 sequence is CASSQEWRSLRRGLNTEAFF. The CDR3 DNA sequence: TGTGCCAGCAGCCAAGAGTGGCGGTCCCTAAGGCGGGGACTGAACACTGAAGCTTTCTTT. The chain links TRBV4-2 to TRBJ1-1; tentative D call: TRBD1 (5 bases). Germline lookup yields CDR1 LGHNA and CDR2 YNFKEQ. Trimming removed 0 bases from V and 0 bases from J, with 23 bases in between. This CDR3 has 20 residues.

The J gene is TRBJ1-3, the V gene TRBV14, with D hard to call. V lost 3 bases, J lost 3 bases, and 9 bases lay in between. This CDR3 spans 14 amino acids. Germline loops: CDR1 SGHDN, CDR2 FVKESK. CDR3: CASSHIAGGNTIYF. The CDR3 DNA sequence: TGTGCCAGCAGCCATATCGCCGGTGGAAACACCATATATTTT.

The gene calls are TRBV29-1 and TRBJ1-4; tentative D call: TRBD1 (5 bases). Germline V gene data show CDR1 as SQVTM and CDR2 as ANQGSEA. Deletions cut 4 bases from V and 6 bases from J, with 9 bases between. The CDR3 runs to 12 residues. CDR3 sequence (DNA): TGCAGCGTTGCAGGGATAGATGAAAAACTGTTTTTT. It encodes CSVAGIDEKLFF.

This clone has a handful of counts. The chain couples TRBV19 to TRBJ2-1; TRBD2 matches 9 bases. CDR3 length: 15 residues. The junction had 8 bases not matched to a gene; V was cut back by 6 bases and J by 5 bases. The germline CDR1 and CDR2 sequences are LNHDA and SQIVND (reference sequence). CDR3 nucleotides: TGTGCCAGTAGGCCTAGCGGGACAACCAACAATGAGCAGTTCTTC. Translated: CASRPSGTTNNEQFF. The variable domain in full, with the rest retrieved from reference TRBV19 and TRBJ2-1, is DGGITQSPKYLFRKEGQNVTLSCEQNLNHDAMYWYRQDPGQGLRLIYYSQIVNDFQKGDIAEGYSVSREKKESFPLTVTSAQKNPTAFYLCASRPSGTTNNEQFFGPGTRLTVL.

The V call is TRBV5-1, the J call TRBJ1-2; 8 nucleotides align to TRBD1. CDR1 and CDR2 from the germline V gene are SGHRS and YFSETQ. Unmatched junction bases numbered 9, after V lost 3 bases and J lost 5 bases. The CDR3 runs to 15 residues. The DNA of the CDR3 is TGCGCCAGCAGCTATGGACAGGGAAGTACGTATGGCTACACCTTC. Encoded protein: CASSYGQGSTYGYTF.